Here is one T cell receptor (beta chain) with its context. The target of this receptor is not known. No qualities accompany the bases; no much larger clone lies one base away. Every donor in the study was a healthy Caucasian. Miltenyi CD45RO+ enrichment and human naive T-cell isolation kits were used to isolate memory (CD45RO+) and naive T cells from PBMC. The sample belongs to a study of identical twins (dated by TCRdb to 2016 to 2017). For the study in its entirety: To test whether fetal clonotypes persist, the study used deep sequencing on TCR alpha and beta repertoires from monozygotic twins, unrelated adults of various ages, and cord blood. To rule out contamination, the twin experiments were replicated at different times with different library preparation protocols. Paper-wide results and their limitations: Out-of-frame TCR alpha sharing in monozygotic twins was systematically underestimated by recombination models, whereas sharing between unrelated individuals was in agreement with the recombination models. Fewer insertions were carried by abundant cord blood beta clonotypes, a similar but weaker trend appeared in young adult naive repertoires, and no such trend appeared in memory repertoires. Invariant T cells such as MAIT and iNKT could partly confound zero-insertion analyses, though diverse VJ usage argued against this for most clonotypes. Because the same donors could not be followed over many years, the conclusions relied on cross-sectional statistical analysis. Excess twin sharing in beta out-of-frame sequences was weaker because fewer shared sequences lowered the signal-to-noise ratio. Compared with coincidental sharing between unrelated individuals, out-of-frame TCR alpha sequences shared between twins had an excess of sequences with low generation probability.

The cysteine opens and the phenylalanine closes a CDR3 of 15 amino acids. This entry keeps only the CDR3 DNA: 45 bases, framed from base 1. Library preparation was by 5' RACE. These reads were obtained on an Illumina HiSeq 2000. Template switching added a universal primer binding site, and the final cDNA carried a unique molecular identifier that allowed TCR cDNA molecules to be counted accurately. Specific primers in the conserved constant-segment region were used to synthesize first-strand cDNA for the TCR alpha and beta chains. Each cDNA library was double barcoded, with a SMART-Mk sample barcode plus Illumina barcodes, to control for contamination. TruSeq adapter sequences along with Illumina sample barcodes were introduced in two successive PCR steps. The Illumina HiSeq platform was used with custom primers to sequence TCR alpha and beta cDNA libraries. Concerning the study's data processing: Unique molecular identifiers were extracted from raw reads with MiGEC, and CDR3 positions were determined with MiXCR. Recombination models were inferred per individual with the repgenHMM and IGoR tools using an EM algorithm. The analysis of shared clonotypes was done with the tcR package in R, with sharing normalized by the product of cloneset sizes. Out-of-frame nonproductive sequences were analyzed to study raw recombination free of thymic and clonal selection effects. Using fastp at Q25 and MiXCR, TCRdb reprocessed the public reads and kept productive beta chains. CDR3 protein sequences are deduplicated, and each keeps its most common genes and DNA. The V and J calls here are based on TCRdb, not the publication. This sample is represented by about 240,000 distinct CDR3 sequences; approximately 10% of them were singletons. Clones ranked in the top ten supply approximately 9.1% of the sample.

This chain joins TRBV12-2 to TRBJ2-2. TRBV12-2 is a pseudogene segment. Sequencing was done on a sample of memory T cells sorted from blood. Per the publication, the cell subset or site label means: CD45RO+ enriched T cells. This receptor was taken from a man in his fifties in good health. The CDR3 has the sequence CASRLGRANTGELFF. DNA sequence: TGTGCAAGTCGCTTAGGACGGGCGAACACCGGGGAGCTGTTTTTT.